These T cell receptor beta chains were read from a single sample in a study of T cells in Graves' hyperthyroidism and ophthalmopathy. TCRdb reprocessed the multiplex PCR reads via MiXCR and lists one record per CDR3 protein. The sample holds approximately 640,000 distinct CDR3 sequences, nearly 45% seen once. Material: peripheral blood or thyroid tissue (not recorded which). Receptors originate from an adult man with Graves' disease, either hyperthyroidism or ophthalmopathy (not recorded which). CDR3s leave out the opening cysteine and the closing phenylalanine or tryptophan. Each record gives: V gene, J gene, CDR3 protein.

>TRBV5-5|TRBJ1-2
ASSPQGAIGYT
>TRBV2|TRBJ2-5
ASREVAGHLQETQY
>TRBV5-1|TRBJ1-1
ASSLVGGIMNTEAF
>TRBV7-9|TRBJ2-7
ASSPVGEQY
>TRBV7-9|TRBJ1-2
ASSLTLGYGYT
>TRBV5-4|TRBJ1-1
ASSLEGLGEAF
>TRBV10-3|TRBJ1-1
AISRTGGVGAF
>TRBV19|TRBJ1-1
AWRDRGLTEAF
>TRBV11-2|TRBJ2-7
ASSSPLGGTRGLEQY
>TRBV2|TRBJ1-5
ASSGPQH
>TRBV25-1|TRBJ2-5
ASSFRDRPKTQY
>TRBV7-2|TRBJ1-1
ASSLLSTEAF
>TRBV19|TRBJ1-3
ASSIYPSSGNTIY
>TRBV9|TRBJ1-4
ASSGAGTTNEKLF
>TRBV10-3|TRBJ1-3
AISEAGTAGNTIY
>TRBV24-1|TRBJ1-5
ATSDLCREDEH
>TRBV2|TRBJ2-7
ASRGQGINEQY
>TRBV11-2|TRBJ1-2
ASSLWMGAQGYT
>TRBV7-6|TRBJ1-5
ASSYGTGDNQPQH
>TRBV29-1|TRBJ2-5
SVGNKAGGETQY
>TRBV7-2|TRBJ2-2
ASSFYRAGSTGELF
>TRBV20-1|TRBJ2-7
SAWTSASSYEQY
>TRBV6-1|TRBJ1-5
ASMGPGADQPQH
>TRBV29-1|TRBJ1-1
SVRGQGATNTEAF